This TCR beta chain was retrieved from a study of blood T cell repertoires in COVID-19. With 1 base clipped from V and 2 bases from J, the junction kept 7 bases outside the gene matches. The CDR3 loop spans 16 amino acids. Per the germline V gene, CDR1 is SQVTM and CDR2 is ANQGSEA. Per the original methods: Reference gene primer amplification gave nucleated cell count estimates. Profiled with immunoSEQ multiplex PCR; TCRdb holds only in-frame clones, not every one. D and trimming come from the DNA, and the V and J calls and clone size come from that table. The sample comprises about 210,000 clones, about 91% of which are singletons, and around 1.2% rests with the top ten.

The chain employs TRBV29-1 and TRBJ2-1; TRBD2 agrees at 8 bases. Sequencing was done on a sample of peripheral blood. The TCR comes from a man between 25 and 39 years old with acute or convalescent COVID-19. DNA for the CDR3: TGCAGCGTTGAAGGGGGAGCGGGAGCCACCTACAATGAGCAGTTCTTC. Its protein is CSVEGGAGATYNEQFF.